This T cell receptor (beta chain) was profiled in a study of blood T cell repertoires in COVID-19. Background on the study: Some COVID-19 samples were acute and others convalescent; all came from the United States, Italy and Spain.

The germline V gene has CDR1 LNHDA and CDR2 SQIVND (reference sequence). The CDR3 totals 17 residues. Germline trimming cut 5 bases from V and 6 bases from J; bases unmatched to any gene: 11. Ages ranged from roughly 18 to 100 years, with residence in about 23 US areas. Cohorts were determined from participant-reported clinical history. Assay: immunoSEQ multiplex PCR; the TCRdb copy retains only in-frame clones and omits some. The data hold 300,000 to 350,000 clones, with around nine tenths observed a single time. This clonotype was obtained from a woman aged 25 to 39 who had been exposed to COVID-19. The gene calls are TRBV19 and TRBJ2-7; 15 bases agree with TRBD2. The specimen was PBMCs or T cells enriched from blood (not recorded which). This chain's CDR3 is CASSEGGLAGGRGEQYF. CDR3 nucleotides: TGTGCCAGTAGTGAAGGCGGACTAGCGGGAGGGCGGGGCGAGCAGTACTTC.